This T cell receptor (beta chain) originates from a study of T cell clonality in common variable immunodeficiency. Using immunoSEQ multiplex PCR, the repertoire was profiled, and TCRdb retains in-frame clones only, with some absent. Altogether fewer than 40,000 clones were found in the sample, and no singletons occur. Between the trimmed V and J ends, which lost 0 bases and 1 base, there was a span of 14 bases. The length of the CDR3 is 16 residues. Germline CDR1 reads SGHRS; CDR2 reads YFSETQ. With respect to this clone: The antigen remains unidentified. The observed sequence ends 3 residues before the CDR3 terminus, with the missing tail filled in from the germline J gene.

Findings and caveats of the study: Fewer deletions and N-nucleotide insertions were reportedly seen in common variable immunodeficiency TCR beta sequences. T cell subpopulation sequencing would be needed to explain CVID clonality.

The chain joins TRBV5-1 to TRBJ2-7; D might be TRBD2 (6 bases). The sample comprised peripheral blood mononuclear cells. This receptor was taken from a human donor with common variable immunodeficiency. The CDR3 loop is CASSLGGVSQSYEQYF. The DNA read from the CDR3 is TGCGCCAGCAGCTTGGGGGGGGTCAGCCAATCCTACGAG.